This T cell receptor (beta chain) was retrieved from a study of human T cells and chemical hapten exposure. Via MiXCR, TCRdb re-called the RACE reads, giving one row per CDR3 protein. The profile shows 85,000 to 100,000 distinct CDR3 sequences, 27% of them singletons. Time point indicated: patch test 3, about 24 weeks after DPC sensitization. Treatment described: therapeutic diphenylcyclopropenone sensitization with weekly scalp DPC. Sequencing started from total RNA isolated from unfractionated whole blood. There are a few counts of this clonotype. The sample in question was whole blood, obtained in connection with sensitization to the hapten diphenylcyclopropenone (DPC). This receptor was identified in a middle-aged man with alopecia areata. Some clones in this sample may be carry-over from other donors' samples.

This CDR3 is CASSLVAPQETQYF. CDR3 coding DNA: TGTGCCAGCAGCTTAGTCGCGCCCCAAGAGACCCAGTACTTC. The chain carries TRBV7-9 and TRBJ2-5, with D unclear. Germline V lookup: CDR1 SEHNR, CDR2 FQNEAQ (reference sequence). The CDR3 is 14 amino acids. The V gene lost 1 base and the J gene lost 1 base, with 7 bases spanning the gap. The variable domain in full, completed from reference TRBV7-9 and TRBJ2-5, reads DTGVSQNPRHKITKRGQNVTFRCDPISEHNRLYWYRQTLGQGPEFLTYFQNEAQLEKSRLLSDRFSAERPKGSFSTLEIQRTEQGDSAMYLCASSLVAPQETQYFGPGTRLLVL.